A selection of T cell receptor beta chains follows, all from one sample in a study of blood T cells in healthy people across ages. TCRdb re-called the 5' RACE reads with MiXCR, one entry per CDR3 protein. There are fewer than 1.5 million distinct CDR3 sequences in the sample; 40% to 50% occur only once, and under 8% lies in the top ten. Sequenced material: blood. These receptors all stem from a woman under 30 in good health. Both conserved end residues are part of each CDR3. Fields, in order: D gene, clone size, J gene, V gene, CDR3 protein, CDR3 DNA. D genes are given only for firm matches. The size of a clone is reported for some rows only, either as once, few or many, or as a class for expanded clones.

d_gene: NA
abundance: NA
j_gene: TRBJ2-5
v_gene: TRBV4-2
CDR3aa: CASSQVFLAETQYF
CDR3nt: TGTGCCAGCAGCCAAGTTTTCCTAGCGGAGACCCAGTACTTC

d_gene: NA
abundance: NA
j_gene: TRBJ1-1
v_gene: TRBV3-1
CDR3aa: CASSQGQSEAFF
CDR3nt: TGTGCCAGCAGCCAAGGCCAATCTGAAGCTTTCTTT

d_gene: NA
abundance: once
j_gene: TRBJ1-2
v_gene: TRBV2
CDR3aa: CASSEYSGYLGYTF
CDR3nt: TGTGCCAGCAGTGAGTACAGCGGCTATCTTGGCTACACCTTC

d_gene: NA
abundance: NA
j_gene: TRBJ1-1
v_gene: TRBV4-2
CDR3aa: CASSQDRLDTEAFF
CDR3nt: TGTGCCAGCAGCCAAGATAGGTTAGACACTGAAGCTTTCTTT

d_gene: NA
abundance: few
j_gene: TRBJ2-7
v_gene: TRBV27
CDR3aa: CASSRGGAGTYEQYF
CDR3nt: TGTGCCAGCAGTAGGGGGGGAGCAGGGACTTACGAGCAGTACTTC

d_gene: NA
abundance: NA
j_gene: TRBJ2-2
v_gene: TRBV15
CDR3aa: CATRTARGLRTGKLFF
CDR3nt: TGTGCCACCAGAACTGCCCGGGGACTTAGAACCGGGAAGCTGTTTTTT

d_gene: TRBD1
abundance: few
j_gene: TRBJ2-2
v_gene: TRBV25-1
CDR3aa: CASSETGGNTGELFF
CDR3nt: TGTGCCAGCAGTGAGACAGGGGGGAACACCGGGGAGCTGTTTTTT

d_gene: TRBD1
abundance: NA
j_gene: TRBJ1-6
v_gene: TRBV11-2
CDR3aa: CASSFDVDRGLSPLHF
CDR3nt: TGTGCCAGCAGCTTCGATGTGGACAGGGGGCTGTCACCCCTCCACTTT

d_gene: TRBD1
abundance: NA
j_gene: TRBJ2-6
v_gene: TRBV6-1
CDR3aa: CASSRTGEFSGANVLTF
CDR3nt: TGTGCCAGCAGCCGAACAGGGGAATTCTCTGGGGCCAACGTCCTGACTTTC

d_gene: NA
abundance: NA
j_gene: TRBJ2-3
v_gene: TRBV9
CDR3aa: CASSVPTDTQYF
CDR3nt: TGTGCCAGCAGCGTTCCCACAGATACGCAGTATTTT

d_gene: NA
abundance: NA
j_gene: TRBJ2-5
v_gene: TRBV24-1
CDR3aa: CATGGDESGQYF
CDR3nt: TGTGCCACCGGTGGGGACGAGTCCGGGCAGTACTTC

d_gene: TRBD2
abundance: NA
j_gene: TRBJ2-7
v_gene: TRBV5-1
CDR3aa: CASSGLAGYAYNEQYF
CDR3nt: TGCGCCAGCTCCGGACTAGCGGGATACGCCTACAATGAGCAGTACTTC

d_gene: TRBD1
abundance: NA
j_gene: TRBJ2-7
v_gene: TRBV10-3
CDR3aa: CAISPGTGSMEQYF
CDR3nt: TGTGCCATCAGCCCCGGGACAGGATCTATGGAGCAGTACTTC

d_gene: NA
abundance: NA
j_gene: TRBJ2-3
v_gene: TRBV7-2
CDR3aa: CANNRKGTDTQYF
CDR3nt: TGTGCCAACAACAGAAAGGGCACAGATACGCAGTATTTT

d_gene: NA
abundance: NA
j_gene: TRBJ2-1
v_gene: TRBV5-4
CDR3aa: CASSLMVTSRNEQFF
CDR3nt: TGTGCCAGCAGCTTAATGGTGACCTCCCGGAATGAGCAGTTCTTC

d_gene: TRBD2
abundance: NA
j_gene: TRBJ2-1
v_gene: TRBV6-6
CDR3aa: CASSLRESRETQFF
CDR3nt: TGTGCCAGCAGCCTGCGGGAGTCCCGGGAGACCCAGTTCTTC

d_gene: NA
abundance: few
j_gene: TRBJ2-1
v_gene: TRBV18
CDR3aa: CASSDSFYNEQFF
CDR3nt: TGTGCCAGCTCAGACTCTTTTTACAATGAGCAGTTCTTC

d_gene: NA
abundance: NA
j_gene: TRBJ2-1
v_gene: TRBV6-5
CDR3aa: CATKRAGSYNEQFF
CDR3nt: TGTGCCACAAAACGGGCCGGGTCCTACAATGAGCAGTTCTTC

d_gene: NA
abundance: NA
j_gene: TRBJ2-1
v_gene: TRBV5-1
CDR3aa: CASSPGQENEQFF
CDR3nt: TGCGCCAGCAGCCCCGGGCAGGAGAATGAGCAGTTCTTC

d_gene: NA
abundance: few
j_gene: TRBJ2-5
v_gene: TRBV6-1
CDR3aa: CASSDIEETQYF
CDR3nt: TGTGCCAGCAGTGATATTGAAGAGACCCAGTACTTC

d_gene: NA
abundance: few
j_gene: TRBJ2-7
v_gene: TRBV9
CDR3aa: CASSDQLGTEQYF
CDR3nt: TGTGCCAGCAGCGACCAACTAGGGACCGAGCAGTACTTC

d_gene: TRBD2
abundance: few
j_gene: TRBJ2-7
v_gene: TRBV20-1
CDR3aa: CSAFGGGAYEQYF
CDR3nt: TGCAGTGCTTTTGGGGGGGGAGCCTACGAGCAGTACTTC

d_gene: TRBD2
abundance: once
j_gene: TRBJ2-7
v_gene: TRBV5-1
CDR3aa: CASSLLPQGVAGDLSYNEQYF
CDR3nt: TGCGCCAGCAGCTTGCTCCCTCAAGGGGTAGCGGGAGATCTCTCCTACAATGAGCAGTACTTC

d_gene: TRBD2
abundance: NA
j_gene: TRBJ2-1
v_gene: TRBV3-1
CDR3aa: CASSRFPLAGGPNYNEQFF
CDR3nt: TGTGCCAGCAGCCGCTTCCCTTTAGCGGGGGGGCCAAACTACAATGAGCAGTTCTTC

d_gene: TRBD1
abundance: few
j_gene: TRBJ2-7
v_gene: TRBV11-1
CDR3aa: CASSRPMGQHSYEQYF
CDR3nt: TGTGCCAGCAGCCGCCCGATGGGACAGCACTCCTACGAGCAGTACTTC

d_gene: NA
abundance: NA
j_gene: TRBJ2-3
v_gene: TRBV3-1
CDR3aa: CASSQRASADTQYF
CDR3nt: TGTGCCAGCAGCCAGCGGGCGTCTGCAGATACGCAGTATTTT

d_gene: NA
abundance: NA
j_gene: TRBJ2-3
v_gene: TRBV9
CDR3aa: CASSVDVGTDTQYF
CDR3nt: TGTGCCAGCAGCGTAGATGTGGGCACAGATACGCAGTATTTT

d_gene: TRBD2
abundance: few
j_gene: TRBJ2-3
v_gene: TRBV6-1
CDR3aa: CASRKVAGGSTQYF
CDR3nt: TGTGCCAGCAGGAAGGTAGCGGGAGGGTCCACGCAGTATTTT

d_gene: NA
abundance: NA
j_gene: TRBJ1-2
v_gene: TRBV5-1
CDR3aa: CASSFGEVTDGYTF
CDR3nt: TGCGCCAGCAGCTTCGGGGAAGTGACGGATGGCTACACCTTC

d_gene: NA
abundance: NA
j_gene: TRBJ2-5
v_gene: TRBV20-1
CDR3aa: CSAIAGSPRETQYF
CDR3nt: TGCAGTGCTATTGCCGGCTCCCCTCGGGAGACCCAGTACTTC

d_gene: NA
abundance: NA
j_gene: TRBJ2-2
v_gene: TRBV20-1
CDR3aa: CSASGNTGKLFF
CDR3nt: TGCAGTGCTAGCGGAAACACCGGGAAGCTGTTTTTT

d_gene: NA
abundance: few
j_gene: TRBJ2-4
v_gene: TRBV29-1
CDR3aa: CSVVKSGAKNIQYF
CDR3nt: TGCAGCGTTGTTAAGTCGGGAGCCAAAAACATTCAGTACTTC

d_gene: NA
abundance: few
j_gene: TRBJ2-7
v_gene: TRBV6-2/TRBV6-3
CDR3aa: CASSFSSDPSYEQYF
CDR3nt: TGTGCCAGCAGTTTCTCTAGCGACCCTTCCTACGAGCAGTACTTC

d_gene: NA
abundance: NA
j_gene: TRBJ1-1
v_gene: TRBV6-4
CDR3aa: CASSDSGRLVAFF
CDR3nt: TGTGCCAGCAGTGACTCGGGACGTTTGGTCGCTTTCTTT

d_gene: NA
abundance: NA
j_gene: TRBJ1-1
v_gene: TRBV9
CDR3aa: CASSPTGGGEAFF
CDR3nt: TGTGCCAGCAGCCCAACTGGGGGAGGGGAAGCTTTCTTT

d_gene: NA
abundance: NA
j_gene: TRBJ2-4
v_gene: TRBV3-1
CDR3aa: CASSRTRDIQYF
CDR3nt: TGTGCCAGCAGCCGGACCCGGGACATTCAGTACTTC

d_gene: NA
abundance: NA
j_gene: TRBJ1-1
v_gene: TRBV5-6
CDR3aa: CASSLEGLGRTEAFF
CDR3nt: TGTGCCAGCAGCTTGGAAGGGCTGGGGCGAACTGAAGCTTTCTTT

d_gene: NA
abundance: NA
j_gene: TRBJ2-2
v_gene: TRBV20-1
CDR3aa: CSARSGGGASSTGELFF
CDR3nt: TGCAGTGCTAGATCTGGGGGGGGCGCATCGAGCACCGGGGAGCTGTTTTTT

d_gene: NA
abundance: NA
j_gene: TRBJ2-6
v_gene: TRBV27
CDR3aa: CASSLWDGSGANVLTF
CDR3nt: TGTGCCAGCAGTTTATGGGACGGCTCTGGGGCCAACGTCCTGACTTTC

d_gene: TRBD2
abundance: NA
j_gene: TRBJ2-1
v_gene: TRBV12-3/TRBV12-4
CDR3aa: CASGREVPKEQFF
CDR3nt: TGTGCCAGCGGCCGGGAGGTTCCAAAGGAGCAGTTCTTC

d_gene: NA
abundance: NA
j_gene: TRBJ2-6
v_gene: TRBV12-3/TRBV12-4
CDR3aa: CASIRDGGANVLTF
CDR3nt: TGTGCCAGCATTAGGGATGGGGGGGCCAACGTCCTGACTTTC

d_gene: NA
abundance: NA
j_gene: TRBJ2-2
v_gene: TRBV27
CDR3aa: CASSLATNTGELFF
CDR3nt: TGTGCCAGCAGTTTGGCAACGAACACCGGGGAGCTGTTTTTT